Sequencing of this T cell receptor beta chain was carried out in a study of control samples from healthy donors and cancer patients (dated by TCRdb to the early 2020s). To note about this clone: The target of this receptor is not known. Base qualities are not provided; no much larger clone lies one nucleotide away.

The library was prepared using the immunoSEQ multiplex PCR assay. This immuneACCESS table, as held by TCRdb, lists in-frame sequences with V and J called but not all clones. Of the missing ones, under half trace to an unresolved V gene in checked studies; the others have no known cause. Counted in this sample were more than 35,000 clones; 83% of them appeared once. The biggest ten clones account for about 22% of the sample. Its CDR3 holds 18 amino acids, cysteine through phenylalanine. Kept here is only the CDR3 DNA, which spans 54 bases and is read in frame from base 1. The V end gives up 3 bases and the J end 2 bases, leaving 13 bases in the junction not matched to a gene. CDR1 and CDR2 were assigned from the germline V gene as SGHVS and FNYEAQ.

This chain is built from TRBV7-6 and TRBJ2-5, with 9 middle bases fitting TRBD2. The sequence was collected from a woman aged 55-70 years with lung cancer. Sequencing used PBMCs. The DNA sequence is TGTGCCAGCAGCTTTGGGGGGTCGACTAGCGGTACTCAAGAGACCCAGTACTTC. Translation gives CASSFGGSTSGTQETQYF. Joined to the reference TRBV7-6 and TRBJ2-5 proteins, this CDR3 gives the full variable domain: GAGVSQSPRYKVTKRGQDVALRCDPISGHVSLYWYRQALGQGPEFLTYFNYEAQQDKSGLPNDRFSAERPEGSISTLTIQRTEQRDSAMYRCASSFGGSTSGTQETQYFGPGTRLLVL.